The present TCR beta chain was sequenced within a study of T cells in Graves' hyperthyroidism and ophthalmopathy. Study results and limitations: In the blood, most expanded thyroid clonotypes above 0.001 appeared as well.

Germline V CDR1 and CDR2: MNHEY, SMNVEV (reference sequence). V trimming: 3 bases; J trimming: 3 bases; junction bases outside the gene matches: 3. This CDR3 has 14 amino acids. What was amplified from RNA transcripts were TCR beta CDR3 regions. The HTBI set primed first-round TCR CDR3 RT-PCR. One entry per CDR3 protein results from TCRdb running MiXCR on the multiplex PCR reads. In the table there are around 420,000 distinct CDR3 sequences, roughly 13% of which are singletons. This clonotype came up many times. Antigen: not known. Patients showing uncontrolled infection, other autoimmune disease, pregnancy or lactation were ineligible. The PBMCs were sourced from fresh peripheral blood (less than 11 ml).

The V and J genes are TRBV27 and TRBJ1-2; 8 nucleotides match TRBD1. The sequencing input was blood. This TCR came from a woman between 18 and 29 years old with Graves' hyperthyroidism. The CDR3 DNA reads TGTGCCAGCAGTTTCACAGGGGGTTACTATGGCTACACCTTC. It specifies CASSFTGGYYGYTF.